The present entry profiles one TCR beta chain with its context. Antigen specificity is unknown. The data derive from a study of immune evolution from preneoplasia to lung adenocarcinoma. TCRdb's table, derived via immunoSEQ multiplex PCR, lists solely in-frame clones and lacks some. This table has about 5,500 clones, roughly 85% appearing once. The V segment lost 1 base and the J segment 4 bases; nucleotides outside the gene matches: 5. The CDR3 totals 15 residues. Germline-derived CDR1 and CDR2 are SGDLS and YYNGEE. Resections took place in Japan or China from 2014 to 2017. Two lung cancer pathologists independently confirmed each histologic diagnosis. Findings and limits, study-wide: Later-stage lesions seemingly showed higher T cell density and diversity than normal lung. Top clone frequencies peaked in normal lung, apparently declining through invasive adenocarcinoma.

The material sequenced was FFPE adjacent normal lung tissue. This chain connects TRBV9 to TRBJ2-1; 7 nucleotides agree with TRBD2. The clonotype originates from a person aged 65-85 years with lung adenocarcinoma. The DNA of the CDR3 is TGTGCCAGCAGCGTAACTAGCGCTCGATACAATGAGCAGTTCTTC. It codes for CASSVTSARYNEQFF.